This T cell receptor (beta chain) was sequenced during a study of T cell repertoires in cytomegalovirus infection. For the study at large: TCR beta signatures that were public indicated CMV infection and matching HLA type. Whole-study results and caveats: Cumulative frequency (of public TCR beta family members) identified carriers of CMV plus the relevant HLA. HLA-C-restricted CMV clonotypes gave the most frequent clonotype in two of eight donors.

TCRdb re-derived calls from the reads in MiXCR, one entry per CDR3 protein. The sample records 40,000 to 50,000 distinct CDR3 sequences, 20% to 25% being singletons. Germline V CDR1 and CDR2: MGHRA, YSYEKL. V lost 1 base and J lost 4, with 19 bases in between. The length of the CDR3 is 17 residues. Concerning this clonotype itself: Its antigen is not identified.

Sequenced: PBMCs, sequenced either directly or after in vitro stimulation (not recorded which). This sequence was found in a human donor in good health (CMV status not recorded). Some clones in this sample may be carry-over from other donors' samples. This sequence joins TRBV4-1 and TRBJ1-2, with D unresolved. CDR3 sequence reads: CASSQAGSSGFVYGYTF. CDR3 DNA: TGCGCCAGCAGCCAAGCCGGGTCCTCGGGTTTCGTCTATGGCTACACCTTC.